The entry below describes one T cell receptor beta chain. CDR3 size: 16 residues. Germline V gene sequence: CDR1 SGHVS, CDR2 FQNEAQ. The sample originates from a study of shared T cell receptors in the human thymus. Here immunoSEQ multiplex PCR was the method, and the copy in TCRdb shows in-frame clones only, minus some. The sample holds tens of thousands of clones, about 95% seen once. Specimen: thymocytes. The chain employs TRBV7-8 and TRBJ2-5, with TRBD1 as a possible D gene (6 bases). With the DNA end fitting TRBJ2-7 better, the J assignment may be wrong. The sequence came from a human donor. The CDR3 sequence is CASSLALGQSSYEQYF. CDR3 DNA sequence: TGTGCCAGCAGCTTAGCCTTAGGACAGTCCTCCTACGAGCAGTACTTC.